This T cell receptor beta chain originates from a study of CD8 T cells in ankylosing spondylitis. Study results and limitations: Ankylosing spondylitis blood appeared to carry a characteristic TCR beta motif of roughly eight highly homologous variants.

The table lists this clonotype with a few counts. The antigen is unknown. There are 15 residues in the CDR3. Germline V gene sequence: CDR1 SGHDT, CDR2 YYEEEE. Trimming took off 4 bases at V and 5 bases at J, with 18 bases between the two ends. TCRdb re-called the 5' RACE reads with MiXCR, one entry per CDR3 protein. The data hold just under 550,000 distinct CDR3 sequences, with approximately 12% observed a single time. The rearrangement links TRBV5-6 to TRBJ2-5; D remains unclear. This clonotype was sampled from a male donor with ankylosing spondylitis. The sequenced sample consisted of blood, either unsorted or a sorted T cell fraction (not recorded which). The CDR3 is CASSPSPTVAETQYF. For the CDR3, the DNA is TGTGCCAGCAGCCCGTCTCCCACAGTGGCGGAGACCCAGTACTTC.